What follows are 7 T cell receptor beta chains derived from one specimen sequenced in a study of radiotherapy plus CTLA-4 blockade in lung cancer. Using immunoSEQ multiplex PCR, the repertoire was profiled, and TCRdb retains in-frame clones only, with some absent. The sample has tens of thousands of clones, about 80% seen once. The sequencing used peripheral blood, collected from a patient treated with radiotherapy plus ipilimumab. The receptors derive from a human donor with non-small cell lung cancer who had a complete response to radiotherapy plus ipilimumab.

J is TRBJ2-2 and V is TRBV5-4; maybe TRBD2 (7 bases). The CDR3 loop spans 16 amino acids. V dropped 4 bases and J dropped 4 bases, with 17 bases sitting between them. Germline CDR1 is SGHNT and CDR2 is YYREEE (reference sequence). The CDR3: CASSVQAGASTGELFF. In DNA form, the CDR3 reads TGTGCCAGCAGCGTTCAGGCGGGGGCGTCCACCGGGGAGCTGTTTTTT.

This chain uses TRBV11-3 with TRBJ1-4, with 7 bases aligning to TRBD1. From germline, CDR1 is SGHNT and CDR2 YENEEA. J gave up 5 bases and V 5 bases, and 5 bases lay outside the gene matches. The CDR3 runs to 14 residues. The CDR3 DNA sequence: TGTGCCAGCAGCCCCCGGGACAGCAATGAAAAACTGTTTTTT. As protein: CASSPRDSNEKLFF.

This CDR3 reads CASEGGLGNQPQHF. The CDR3 DNA reads as TGTGCCAGTGAAGGGGGGTTAGGCAATCAGCCCCAGCATTTT. V gene TRBV6-1 combines with J gene TRBJ1-5; TRBD1 is a possible D gene (6 bases). Germline V gene lookup returns CDR1 MNHNS and CDR2 SASEGT. V was cut by 9 bases and J by 2 bases, with 14 bases left in between. The CDR3 is 14 amino acids.

The genes are TRBV7-2 and TRBJ1-2; 7 bases agree with TRBD1. CDR3 length: 14 amino acids. Germline V gene lookup returns CDR1 SGHTA and CDR2 FQGNSA. V shed 1 base and J 3 bases; nucleotides not matched to a gene: 2. The CDR3 DNA is TGTGCCAGCAGCTTAGAACAGGGGTACTATGGCTACACCTTC. Its protein is CASSLEQGYYGYTF.

The CDR3 bases are TGTGCCAGCAGTCCTAGACAGGGTTGGGATTCACCCCTCCACTTT. This encodes CASSPRQGWDSPLHF. The V call is TRBV6-5, the J call TRBJ1-6, with 7 bases that match TRBD1. V lost 5 bases and J lost 8; bases outside the gene matches: 9. CDR1 and CDR2 (germline): MNHEY, SVGAGI. The length of the CDR3 is 15 residues.

The chain combines TRBV7-8 with TRBJ2-2; D gene ambiguous. This CDR3 is built from 15 residues. The germline CDR1 and CDR2 sequences are SGHVS and FQNEAQ. V was cut by 5 bases and J by 7 bases, with 17 bases left in between. Here the CDR3 DNA reads TGTGCCAGCAGCCCCCCCCAAAATATCCTCGGGGAGCTGTTTTTT. It is translated as CASSPPQNILGELFF.

This clone was seen a few times. The J gene is TRBJ1-3, the V gene TRBV4-3, with 8 bases identical to TRBD1. CDR1 and CDR2 from the germline V gene are LGHNA and YSLEER. The CDR3 totals 15 residues. J was trimmed by 4 bases and V by 4 bases; bases with no gene match: 6. The CDR3 nucleotides read TGCGCCAGCAGCCGAGCGACAGGGGAAGGAAACACCATATATTTT. Residues: CASSRATGEGNTIYF.